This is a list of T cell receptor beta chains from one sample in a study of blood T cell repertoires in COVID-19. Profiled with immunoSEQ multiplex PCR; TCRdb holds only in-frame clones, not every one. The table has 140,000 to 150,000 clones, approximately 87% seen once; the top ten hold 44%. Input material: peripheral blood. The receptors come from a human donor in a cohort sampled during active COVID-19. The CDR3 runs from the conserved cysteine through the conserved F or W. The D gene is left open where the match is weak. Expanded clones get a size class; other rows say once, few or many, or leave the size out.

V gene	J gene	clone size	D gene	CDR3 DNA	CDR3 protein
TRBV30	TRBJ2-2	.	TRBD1	TGTGCCTGGAGTCCACGGACAGGGAACACCGGGGAGCTGTTTTTT	CAWSPRTGNTGELFF
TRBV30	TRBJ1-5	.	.	TGTGCCTGGAGTTATACAGGGAGAGGGCTGAATCAGCCCCAGCATTTT	CAWSYTGRGLNQPQHF
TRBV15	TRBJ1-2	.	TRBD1	TGTGCCACCAGCAGGGAGACAGGGTTGGACTATGGCTACACCTTC	CATSRETGLDYGYTF
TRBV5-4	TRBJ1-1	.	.	TGTGCCAGCAGCTTGGGTTCCGGCGGATCATTGAACACTGAAGCTTTCTTT	CASSLGSGGSLNTEAFF
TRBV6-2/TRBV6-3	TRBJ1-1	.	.	TGTGCCAGCAGTTACGGGACTCGAGGGACTGAAGCTTTCTTT	CASSYGTRGTEAFF
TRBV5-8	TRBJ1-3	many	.	TGTGCCAGCAGCTTGTCTCGTGGAAACACCATATATTTT	CASSLSRGNTIYF
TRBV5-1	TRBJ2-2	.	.	TGCGCCAGCAGCCTAAACAGGAGAAACACCGGGGAGCTGTTTTTT	CASSLNRRNTGELFF
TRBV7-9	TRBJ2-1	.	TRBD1	TGTGCCAGCAGCCCCAGGGGGCTCGTTGGTAGTGAGCAGTTCTTC	CASSPRGLVGSEQFF
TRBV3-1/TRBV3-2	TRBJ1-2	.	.	TGTGCCAGCAGCCCCCGCATGGGAGTTAACTATGGCTACACCTTC	CASSPRMGVNYGYTF
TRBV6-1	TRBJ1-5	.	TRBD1	TGTGCCAGCAGTGACGGACAGGGGGCATCTCAGCCCCAGCATTTT	CASSDGQGASQPQHF
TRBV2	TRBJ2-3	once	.	TGTGCCAGCAGCACTAGGGAGGATACGCAGTATTTT	CASSTREDTQYF
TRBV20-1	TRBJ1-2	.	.	TGCAGTGCTAGGCTACTATCGGGCTACACCTTC	CSARLLSGYTF
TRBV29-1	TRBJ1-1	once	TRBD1	TGCAGCGCAGTAGGACAGGGAGGCACTGAAGCTTTCTTT	CSAVGQGGTEAFF
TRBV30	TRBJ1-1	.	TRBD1	TGTGCCTGGAGTTATCCGGGACAGGGGGAAGCTTTCTTT	CAWSYPGQGEAFF
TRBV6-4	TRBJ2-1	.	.	TGTGCCAGCAGCAGGGCAGGGGAAGGGGATGAGCAGTTCTTC	CASSRAGEGDEQFF
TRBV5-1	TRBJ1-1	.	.	TGCGCCAGCAGATTTCCGTCGGGTATGAACACTGAAGCTTTCTTT	CASRFPSGMNTEAFF
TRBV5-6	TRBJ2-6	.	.	TGTGCCAGCAGCCTCCTAGACAGGACTGGGGCCAACGTCCTGACTTTC	CASSLLDRTGANVLTF
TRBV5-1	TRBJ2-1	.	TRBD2	TGCGCCAGCAGCCTAGCGGGGGGAGACGGTGAGCAGTTCTTC	CASSLAGGDGEQFF
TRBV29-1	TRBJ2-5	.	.	TGCAGCGCCCGAGGGGGGGTCCGGGGGGAGACCCAGTACTTC	CSARGGVRGETQYF
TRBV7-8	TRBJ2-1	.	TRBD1	TGTGCCAGCAGCGTAGACAGGGCCCCTTACTCCTACAATGAGCAGTTCTTC	CASSVDRAPYSYNEQFF
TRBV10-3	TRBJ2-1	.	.	TGTGCCATCAGTTCAAGTTCGGGACTCACCTCCTACAATGAGCAGTTCTTC	CAISSSSGLTSYNEQFF
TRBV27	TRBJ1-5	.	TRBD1	TGTGCCAGCAGTAGATCTGGCGGGACAGGGGAGCAGCCCCAGCATTTT	CASSRSGGTGEQPQHF